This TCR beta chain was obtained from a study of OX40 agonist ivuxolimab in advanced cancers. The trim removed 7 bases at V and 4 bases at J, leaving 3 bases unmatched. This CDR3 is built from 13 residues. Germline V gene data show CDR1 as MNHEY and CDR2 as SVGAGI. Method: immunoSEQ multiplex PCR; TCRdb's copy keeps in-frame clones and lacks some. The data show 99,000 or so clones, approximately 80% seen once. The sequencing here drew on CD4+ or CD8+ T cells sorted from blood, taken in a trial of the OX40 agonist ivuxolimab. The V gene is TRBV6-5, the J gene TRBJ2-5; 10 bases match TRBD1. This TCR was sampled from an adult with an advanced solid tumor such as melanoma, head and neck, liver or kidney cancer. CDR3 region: CASIRTGGETQYF. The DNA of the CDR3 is TGTGCCAGCATTAGGACAGGGGGAGAGACCCAGTACTTC.